These 31 T cell receptor beta chains originate from one sample sequenced in a study of cytomegalovirus exposure and HLA in healthy donors. PCR involved 60 Vbeta and 13 Jbeta primers. Libraries were prepared by immunoSEQ multiplex PCR; TCRdb keeps only in-frame clonotypes and omits some of them. Of fewer than 200,000 clones detected, about 80% appear once; the ten largest clones hold about 3.4%. The sample was PBMCs. These receptors all stem from a man aged 40-49 years in good health and CMV-seropositive.

V is TRBV5-1 and J is TRBJ2-7; D perhaps matches TRBD2 (5 bases). Trimming left V 4 bases short and J 3 bases short, with 14 bases between. The CDR3 has 14 amino acids. Germline V gene data show CDR1 as SGHRS and CDR2 as YFSETQ. CDR3 DNA: TGCGCCAGCAGCCCTGTCCCGGGGATCTACGAGCAGTACTTC. The encoded protein is CASSPVPGIYEQYF.

The chain carries TRBV9 and TRBJ1-1; a weak D match, TRBD1 (5 bases). Per the germline V gene, CDR1 is SGDLS and CDR2 is YYNGEE. Trimming stripped 0 bases from V and 2 bases from J, with 8 bases between. The CDR3 loop spans 14 amino acids. For the CDR3, the DNA is TGTGCCAGCAGCGTAGGACAGATTAACACTGAAGCTTTCTTT. Translated: CASSVGQINTEAFF.

V is TRBV14 and J is TRBJ2-5; D is perhaps TRBD1 (5 bases). Germline assignment: CDR1 SGHDN and CDR2 FVKESK. V was clipped by 4 bases and J by 5 bases, with 14 bases between them. The CDR3 totals 14 residues. CDR3 protein: CASSRTGPRETQYF. The DNA of the CDR3 is TGTGCCAGCAGCCGAACAGGACCCCGGGAGACCCAGTACTTC.

This clone was seen just once. The V and J genes are TRBV28 and TRBJ1-5; D not resolved. Germline CDR1 and CDR2: MDHEN and SYDVKM. This CDR3 is 13 amino acids long. Trimming left V 5 bases short and J 3 bases short, with 8 bases between. The CDR3 sequence: CASSKQNNQPQHF. CDR3 nucleotides: TGTGCCAGCAGTAAACAGAACAATCAGCCCCAGCATTTT.

This sequence joins TRBV9 and TRBJ2-3; 13 bases match TRBD2. The trim removed 2 bases at V and 4 bases at J, leaving 4 bases unmatched. This CDR3 contains 16 residues. The germline gives CDR1 SGDLS, CDR2 YYNGEE. In nucleotides, the CDR3 is TGTGCCAGCAGCGTTACTAGCGGGGGGGCCCCAGATACGCAGTATTTT. Translating it yields CASSVTSGGAPDTQYF.

This clone was recorded once. The gene calls are TRBV5-1 and TRBJ2-2, with 15 bases identical to TRBD2. This CDR3 has 18 residues. CDR1 SGHRS and CDR2 YFSETQ come from the germline V gene. J was trimmed by 5 bases and V by 4 bases; bases with no gene match: 9. CDR3 DNA: TGCGCCAGCAGCCGAGGGACTAGCGGGAGGACGGGGACCGGGGAGCTGTTTTTT. It specifies CASSRGTSGRTGTGELFF. Combining the CDR3 with reference TRBV5-1 and TRBJ2-2 gives the whole variable domain KAGVTQTPRYLIKTRGQQVTLSCSPISGHRSVSWYQQTPGQGLQFLFEYFSETQRNKGNFPGRFSGRQFSNSRSEMNVSTLELGDSALYLCASSRGTSGRTGTGELFFGEGSRLTVL.

This sequence joins TRBV28 and TRBJ2-7; TRBD2 matches at 8 bases. This CDR3 comprises 17 residues. Germline loops: CDR1 MDHEN, CDR2 SYDVKM. J lost 2 bases, V lost 10 bases, and 19 bases had no gene match. The CDR3 reads CATRPVQGAGDTYEQYF. The CDR3 DNA sequence: TGTGCCACCCGACCGGTACAAGGAGCGGGGGATACCTACGAGCAGTACTTC.

The rearrangement uses TRBV27 and TRBJ2-7, with D tentatively TRBD2 (6 bases). There are 17 residues in the CDR3. CDR1 and CDR2 from the germline V gene are MNHEY and SMNVEV (reference sequence). The germline V and J ends were trimmed by 2 bases and 0 bases, with 17 bases remaining between them. The chain's CDR3 is CASSLLGRTTTSYEQYF. CDR3 DNA sequence: TGTGCCAGCAGTTTACTGGGACGGACTACAACCTCCTACGAGCAGTACTTC.

This clone has more than one count but fewer than ten. This chain uses TRBV7-9 with TRBJ2-4; D gene uncertain. The CDR3 is made up of 14 amino acids. Germline V CDR1 and CDR2: SEHNR, FQNEAQ (reference sequence). V lost 0 bases and J lost 4, with 7 bases in between. CDR3 DNA: TGTGCCAGCAGCTTAGCGGCTGCTAAAAACATTCAGTACTTC. Translation: CASSLAAAKNIQYF.

V and J are TRBV18 and TRBJ2-5, with D maybe TRBD2 (6 bases). The CDR3 consists of 14 residues. Germline loops: CDR1 KGHSH, CDR2 LQKENI. Trimming left V 6 bases short and J 2 bases short, with 13 bases between. The CDR3 spells CASSPGTRQETQYF. As DNA, the CDR3 is TGTGCCAGCTCCCCCGGGACTCGTCAAGAGACCCAGTACTTC.

The chain uses TRBV5-1 and TRBJ2-7, with a possible D match to TRBD1 (5 bases). Germline V gives CDR1 SGHRS, CDR2 YFSETQ. Trimming removed 4 bases at V and 7 bases at J, with 21 bases between. The CDR3 runs 15 residues. CDR3 in amino acids: CASSPQTESYGEQYF. CDR3 coding DNA: TGCGCCAGCAGCCCTCAGACAGAGAGTTATGGGGAGCAGTACTTC.

The V call is TRBV27, the J call TRBJ1-1, with D unresolved. The CDR3 consists of 11 residues. CDR1 is MNHEY, CDR2 SMNVEV, per germline (reference sequence). Trimming cost V 6 bases and J 1 base, with 3 bases left between them. The DNA for the CDR3 is TGTGCCAGCAGACAGAACACTGAAGCTTTCTTT. It specifies CASRQNTEAFF.

V usage is TRBV18 and J usage is TRBJ2-7; the D gene is possibly TRBD1 (6 bases). Trimming took off 0 bases at V and 2 bases at J, with 11 bases between the two ends. Germline loops: CDR1 KGHSH, CDR2 LQKENI. The CDR3 contains 15 residues. CDR3 bases: TGTGCCAGCTCACCACCGCCAGGGGCCCCCTACGAGCAGTACTTC. It specifies CASSPPPGAPYEQYF.

The chain employs TRBV25-1 and TRBJ1-5; D not certain. The germline V gene encodes CDR1 MGHDK and CDR2 SYGVNS. The CDR3 length is 14 residues. Trimming pared 4 bases from V and 1 base from J, leaving 8 bases between. The DNA for the CDR3 is TGTGCCAGCAGTGGCGACACGAGCAATCAGCCCCAGCATTTT. Translation gives CASSGDTSNQPQHF.

This sequence joins TRBV13 and TRBJ1-2, with 10 nucleotides matching TRBD1. The CDR3 consists of 15 residues. The V segment lost 5 bases and the J segment 2 bases; nucleotides outside the gene matches: 5. The germline V gene encodes CDR1 PRHDT and CDR2 FYEKMQ (reference sequence). CDR3 loop: CASSPRQGANYGYTF. The CDR3 region has the DNA TGTGCCAGCAGCCCACGACAGGGGGCAAACTATGGCTACACCTTC.

CDR3 in amino acids: CASTPTSGGTEAFF. In nucleotides, the CDR3 is TGTGCCAGCACCCCCACCTCGGGGGGCACTGAAGCTTTCTTT. The genes are TRBV6-1 and TRBJ1-1, with D possibly matching TRBD1 (5 bases). CDR3 length: 14 amino acids. V dropped 7 bases and J dropped 4 bases, with 16 bases sitting between them. Germline CDR1 is MNHNS and CDR2 is SASEGT.

This clone was observed a single time. The chain combines TRBV6-5 with TRBJ2-5, with 10 bases matching TRBD1. CDR3 length: 13 amino acids. CDR1 is MNHEY, CDR2 SVGAGI, per germline. V lost 6 bases, J lost 5 bases, and 3 bases stayed unmatched. CDR3 nucleotide sequence: TGTGCCAGCAGAAAGACAGGGGGCGAGACCCAGTACTTC. Its translation is CASRKTGGETQYF.

For this clone: A read error may produce the germline difference seen at one junction end. The V gene is TRBV27, the J gene TRBJ2-1; TRBD2 agrees at 7 bases. CDR1 and CDR2 (germline): MNHEY, SMNVEV (reference sequence). The CDR3 sequence is 13 residues long. CDR3 amino acids: CAGSHRGENEQFF. CDR3 nucleotide sequence: TGTGCCGGCAGCCACCGGGGGGAGAATGAGCAGTTCTTC.

The chain joins TRBV5-6 to TRBJ2-3; D is undetermined. V was shortened by 3 bases and J by 0 bases, with 11 bases between the two germline ends. The germline V gene has CDR1 SGHDT and CDR2 YYEEEE. This CDR3 has 15 residues. The CDR3 nucleotides read TGTGCCAGCAGCTATCGTCTCCCTAGCACAGATACGCAGTATTTT. This translates into CASSYRLPSTDTQYF.

This clone was seen a few times. The chain links TRBV5-4 to TRBJ2-2; 8 nucleotides align to TRBD1. Unmatched junction bases numbered 6, after V lost 4 bases and J lost 4 bases. This CDR3 is built from 15 residues. Germline V gene lookup returns CDR1 SGHNT and CDR2 YYREEE (reference sequence). This chain's CDR3 is CASSQDRESTGELFF. Written as DNA, the CDR3 is TGTGCCAGCAGCCAGGACAGGGAGTCCACCGGGGAGCTGTTTTTT. Looking up the rest from reference TRBV5-4 and TRBJ2-2 gives the full variable domain: ETGVTQSPTHLIKTRGQQVTLRCSSQSGHNTVSWYQQALGQGPQFIFQYYREEENGRGNFPPRFSGLQFPNYSSELNVNALELDDSALYLCASSQDRESTGELFFGEGSRLTVL.

The rearrangement links TRBV27 to TRBJ1-6; 9 bases are shared with TRBD1. The CDR3 has 16 amino acids. Trimming took 6 bases from V and 2 from J; bases not matched to a gene: 5. Germline CDR1 reads MNHEY; CDR2 reads SMNVEV (reference sequence). CDR3 nucleotide sequence: TGTGCCAGCAGCCAACAGGGGGCAACCTATAATTCACCCCTCCACTTT. It is translated as CASSQQGATYNSPLHF.

The chain employs TRBV5-8 and TRBJ1-2; D is unclear. The V end was cut by 1 base, the J end by 3 bases, with 7 bases between. Germline V lookup: CDR1 SGHTS, CDR2 YDEGEE. The CDR3 totals 13 residues. The CDR3 here is CASSLLRDYGYTF. CDR3 DNA: TGTGCCAGCAGCTTGTTAAGAGACTATGGCTACACCTTC.

This chain connects TRBV6-1 to TRBJ2-1, with D perhaps TRBD2 (6 bases). The CDR3 totals 12 residues. Germline CDR1 reads MNHNS; CDR2 reads SASEGT. The ends were cut back, 5 bases at V and 8 bases at J, with 10 bases in the middle. The CDR3 DNA reads TGTGCCAGCAGTTGGAGGGGCGATGAGCAGTTCTTC. It yields the protein CASSWRGDEQFF.

This clone has a handful of counts. The chain carries TRBV28 and TRBJ1-5; the D gene is possibly TRBD1 (6 bases). Trimming took off 6 bases at V and 3 bases at J, with 18 bases between the two ends. Per the germline V gene, CDR1 is MDHEN and CDR2 is SYDVKM. The CDR3 sequence is 16 residues long. CDR3 protein: CASSYRVLTHNQPQHF. The CDR3 DNA follows: TGTGCCAGCAGCTACAGGGTCCTAACACACAATCAGCCCCAGCATTTT. Full variable domain (missing parts from reference TRBV28 and TRBJ1-5): DVKVTQSSRYLVKRTGEKVFLECVQDMDHENMFWYRQDPGLGLRLIYFSYDVKMKEKGDIPEGYSVSREKKERFSLILESASTNQTSMYLCASSYRVLTHNQPQHFGDGTRLSIL.

The chain has TRBV7-9 and TRBJ2-5, with D perhaps TRBD1 (7 bases). CDR1 and CDR2 (germline): SEHNR, FQNEAQ (reference sequence). With 6 bases removed from V and 2 bases from J, the gap between germline ends came to 16 bases. There are 15 residues in the CDR3. CDR3: CASRPPGGSQETQYF. The CDR3 region has the DNA TGTGCCAGCAGGCCTCCAGGGGGGTCTCAAGAGACCCAGTACTTC.

The chain uses TRBV10-3 and TRBJ1-4, with TRBD1 as a possible D gene (5 bases). The CDR3 consists of 14 residues. The germline V gene encodes CDR1 ENHRY and CDR2 SYGVKD. The V end was cut by 0 bases, the J end by 5 bases, with 7 bases between. The CDR3 DNA reads as TGTGCCATCAGTGAGTCGCCAGGGAATGAAAAACTGTTTTTT. Protein product: CAISESPGNEKLFF.

The rearrangement uses TRBV10-3 and TRBJ1-1; the match to TRBD1 covers 8 bases. The CDR3 is made up of 15 amino acids. V trimming: 6 bases; J trimming: 1 base; junction bases outside the gene matches: 7. Germline assignment: CDR1 ENHRY and CDR2 SYGVKD. The CDR3: CAISPGQGENTEAFF. In DNA, the CDR3 is TGTGCCATCAGCCCCGGACAGGGCGAGAACACTGAAGCTTTCTTT.

This chain joins TRBV27 and TRBJ2-7; 9 bases align to TRBD1. V lost 5 bases to trimming and J lost 4 bases; unmatched junction nucleotides: 9. The germline V gene encodes CDR1 MNHEY and CDR2 SMNVEV (reference sequence). The CDR3 extends over 15 amino acids. The CDR3 bases are TGTGCCAGCAGTCCAACAGGGGGCGCAGGGTACGAGCAGTACTTC. Protein sequence: CASSPTGGAGYEQYF.

The gene calls are TRBV11-3 and TRBJ2-7; D is perhaps TRBD1 (7 bases). Germline assignment: CDR1 SGHNT and CDR2 YENEEA. The CDR3 totals 14 residues. V dropped 5 bases and J dropped 7 bases, with 18 bases sitting between them. The CDR3 reads CASSPQGGSREQYF. The CDR3 bases are TGTGCCAGCAGCCCCCAGGGGGGTTCGAGGGAGCAGTACTTC.

This rearrangement joins TRBV9 to TRBJ1-2, with D possibly TRBD1 on 5 matching bases. Germline loops: CDR1 SGDLS, CDR2 YYNGEE. This CDR3 contains 15 residues. The V and J ends lost 4 bases and 2 bases respectively, with 15 bases between them. The CDR3 spells CASSHQAGGNYGYTF. In DNA form, the CDR3 reads TGTGCCAGCAGCCATCAAGCGGGGGGGAACTATGGCTACACCTTC. Supplemented by reference TRBV9 and TRBJ1-2, the full variable domain reads DSGVTQTPKHLITATGQRVTLRCSPRSGDLSVYWYQQSLDQGLQFLIQYYNGEERAKGNILERFSAQQFPDLHSELNLSSLELGDSALYFCASSHQAGGNYGYTFGSGTRLTVV.

The J gene is TRBJ1-5, the V gene TRBV2, with TRBD1 matching over 8 bases. The V gene's germline CDR1 is SNHLY and CDR2 FYNNEI. Losses at the gene ends were 6 bases for V and 3 bases for J; bases not matched to a gene: 7. This CDR3 comprises 15 residues. The CDR3 DNA reads as TGTGCCAGCAGCGTGGACAGGGTTATCAATCAGCCCCAGCATTTT. It specifies CASSVDRVINQPQHF.